One sample yielded the 15 T cell receptor beta chains listed below, sequenced in a study of blood T cell repertoires in COVID-19. Assay used: immunoSEQ multiplex PCR; TCRdb lists only in-frame clones, some missing. This sample has about 170,000 clones, with over 80% found just once. Sequencing input: PBMCs or T cells enriched from blood (not recorded which). Source of these receptors: a woman aged 45-60 years who had recovered from COVID-19.

The J gene is TRBJ1-2, the V gene TRBV30, with TRBD1 identical over 9 bases. The CDR3 sequence is 16 residues long. Germline-derived CDR1 and CDR2 are GTSNPN and SVGIG (reference sequence). V gave up 5 bases and J gave up 4 bases; unmatched junction bases: 14. The DNA of the CDR3 is TGTGCCTGGGTCCCGGGACAGGGAGGTAGGAGCTATGGCTACACCTTC. Translating gives CAWVPGQGGRSYGYTF.

The chain is built from TRBV5-1 and TRBJ2-5; no reliable D call. Germline loops: CDR1 SGHRS, CDR2 YFSETQ. The CDR3 spans 13 residues. The ends were cut back, 2 bases at V and 10 bases at J, with 15 bases in the middle. CDR3 nucleotides: TGCGCCAGCAGCTTAATAGAGGCCTTCGGCCAGTACTTC. Its translation: CASSLIEAFGQYF.

This chain connects TRBV12-3 or TRBV12-4 to TRBJ1-1; D gene ambiguous. This CDR3 spans 13 amino acids. The V gene lost 3 bases and the J gene lost 7 bases, with 12 bases spanning the gap. The CDR3 spells CASSFGTILEAFF. The CDR3 nucleotides read TGTGCCAGCAGTTTTGGCACCATCCTTGAAGCTTTCTTT.

The gene calls are TRBV7-2 and TRBJ1-1; 9 nucleotides align to TRBD1. Germline V CDR1 and CDR2: SGHTA, FQGNSA. The V gene end was trimmed by 5 bases and the J gene end by 7 bases; junction bases not matched to a gene: 11. This CDR3 is built from 15 residues. The CDR3 spells CASSVDRDRVGEAFF. The CDR3 coding sequence is TGTGCCAGCAGCGTAGACCGGGACAGGGTTGGTGAAGCTTTCTTT.

This chain links TRBV7-9 with TRBJ1-6; 10 nucleotides match TRBD1. The germline V gene has CDR1 SEHNR and CDR2 FQNEAQ (reference sequence). Germline trimming cut 5 bases from V and 9 bases from J; bases unmatched to any gene: 13. This CDR3 has 17 residues. CDR3 residues: CASSPADRGLYGSPLHF. The CDR3 DNA follows: TGTGCCAGCAGCCCGGCGGACAGGGGGTTGTATGGTTCACCCCTCCACTTT.

The chain carries TRBV19 and TRBJ1-2, with D unclear. Germline-derived CDR1 and CDR2 are LNHDA and SQIVND (reference sequence). The CDR3 contains 14 residues. The V gene lost 5 bases and the J gene lost 0 bases, with 10 bases spanning the gap. Here the CDR3 DNA reads TGTGCCAGTAGTCGAGGACTAGCTAACTATGGCTACACCTTC. Residues: CASSRGLANYGYTF. The complete variable domain, with remaining parts taken from reference TRBV19 and TRBJ1-2, reads DGGITQSPKYLFRKEGQNVTLSCEQNLNHDAMYWYRQDPGQGLRLIYYSQIVNDFQKGDIAEGYSVSREKKESFPLTVTSAQKNPTAFYLCASSRGLANYGYTFGSGTRLTVV.

The chain has TRBV19 and TRBJ2-5; maybe TRBD2 (6 bases). The germline V and J ends were trimmed by 3 bases and 6 bases, with 14 bases remaining between them. CDR1 is LNHDA, CDR2 SQIVND, per germline (reference sequence). The CDR3 consists of 14 residues. This CDR3 is CASSIGGLEKTQYF. The CDR3 bases are TGTGCCAGTAGTATCGGAGGGCTAGAGAAGACCCAGTACTTC. The entire variable domain, with the rest obtained from reference TRBV19 and TRBJ2-5, is as follows: DGGITQSPKYLFRKEGQNVTLSCEQNLNHDAMYWYRQDPGQGLRLIYYSQIVNDFQKGDIAEGYSVSREKKESFPLTVTSAQKNPTAFYLCASSIGGLEKTQYFGPGTRLLVL.

A remark on this clone: At one of its ends the junction is not consistent with the germline gene, which may arise from a read error. The rearrangement links TRBV29-1 to TRBJ1-1; D possibly corresponds to TRBD1 (5 bases). Per germline, CDR1 SQVTM and CDR2 ANQGSEA. CDR3 length: 12 amino acids. CDR3 DNA sequence: TGCAGCGTTGATCCAGGGAACGCTGAAGCTTTCTTT. This gives the protein CSVDPGNAEAFF.

The chain couples TRBV14 to TRBJ2-1, with D maybe TRBD1 (6 bases). V was pared by 3 bases and J by 5 bases, with 14 bases between. The CDR3 has 15 amino acids. The germline gives CDR1 SGHDN, CDR2 FVKESK. For the CDR3, the DNA is TGTGCCAGCAGCCATGAGGGACACAACCACAATGAGCAGTTCTTC. Encoded protein: CASSHEGHNHNEQFF.

CDR3 bases: TGTGCCAGTAGTATCCTCAGGCATGGCTACACCTTC. It codes for CASSILRHGYTF. This sequence joins TRBV19 and TRBJ1-2, with D hard to call. Germline values: CDR1 LNHDA, CDR2 SQIVND (reference sequence). This CDR3 has 12 amino acids. The V end was cut by 3 bases, the J end by 6 bases, with 8 bases between.

The chain joins TRBV11-2 to TRBJ2-3; 10 nucleotides match TRBD2. This CDR3 spans 15 amino acids. V lost 6 bases, J lost 2 bases, and 5 bases stayed unmatched. The germline V gene has CDR1 SGHAT and CDR2 FQNNGV. CDR3 region: CASRLAGLTTDTQYF. DNA for the CDR3: TGTGCCAGCAGACTAGCGGGACTGACCACAGATACGCAGTATTTT.

The CDR3 region is CASSPIRDYGYTF. The CDR3 region has the DNA TGTGCCAGCTCACCCATCAGGGACTATGGCTACACCTTC. The chain couples TRBV18 to TRBJ1-2, with D perhaps matching TRBD1 (5 bases). Trimming cost V 3 bases and J 3 bases, with 8 bases left between them. The germline CDR1 and CDR2 sequences are KGHSH and LQKENI. This CDR3 spans 13 amino acids. Based on the CDR3 plus reference TRBV18 and TRBJ1-2, the full variable domain is NAGVMQNPRHLVRRRGQEARLRCSPMKGHSHVYWYRQLPEEGLKFMVYLQKENIIDESGMPKERFSAEFPKEGPSILRIQQVVRGDSAAYFCASSPIRDYGYTFGSGTRLTVV.

This clone was seen only once. The chain has TRBV5-1 and TRBJ2-1, with 13 bases that match TRBD2. The CDR3 covers 19 residues. From germline, CDR1 is SGHRS and CDR2 YFSETQ. Trimming at V came to 3 bases and at J to 4 bases, leaving 13 bases not matched to a gene. CDR3 sequence reads: CASSSRTSGSISAYNEQFF. DNA of the CDR3: TGCGCCAGCAGCTCCCGGACTAGCGGGAGCATCTCGGCGTACAATGAGCAGTTCTTC.

This clone has just a few counts. This chain joins TRBV14 and TRBJ2-5, with no clear D. In germline, CDR1 is SGHDN, CDR2 FVKESK. Trimming removed 5 bases at V and 4 bases at J, with 8 bases between. The CDR3 sequence is 12 residues long. The CDR3 DNA reads TGTGCCAGCAGCAAGATAGCAGAGACCCAGTACTTC. Its protein is CASSKIAETQYF.

The J gene is TRBJ2-3, the V gene TRBV11-2; 9 nucleotides line up with TRBD2. Germline CDR1 and CDR2: SGHAT and FQNNGV. CDR3 size: 14 residues. Trimming at V came to 1 base and at J to 5 bases, leaving 1 base not matched to a gene. CDR3 residues: CASSLGTSVDTQYF. CDR3 in DNA: TGTGCCAGCAGCTTAGGGACTAGCGTAGATACGCAGTATTTT.